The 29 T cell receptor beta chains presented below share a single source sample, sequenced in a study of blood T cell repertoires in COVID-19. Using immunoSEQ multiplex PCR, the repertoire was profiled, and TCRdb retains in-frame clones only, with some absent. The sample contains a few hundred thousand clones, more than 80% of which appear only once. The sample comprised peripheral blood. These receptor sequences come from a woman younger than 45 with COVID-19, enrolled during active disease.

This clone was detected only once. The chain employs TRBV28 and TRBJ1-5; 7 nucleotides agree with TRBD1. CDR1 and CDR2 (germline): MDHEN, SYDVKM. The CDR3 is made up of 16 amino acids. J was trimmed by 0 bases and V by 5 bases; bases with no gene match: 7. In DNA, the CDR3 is TGTGCCAGCAGTCCGGCCACAGGGGCTAGCAATCAGCCCCAGCATTTT. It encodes CASSPATGASNQPQHF.

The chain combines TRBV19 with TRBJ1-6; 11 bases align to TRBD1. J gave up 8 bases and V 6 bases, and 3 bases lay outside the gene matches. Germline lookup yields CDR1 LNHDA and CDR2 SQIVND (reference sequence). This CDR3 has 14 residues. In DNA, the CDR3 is TGTGCCAGTAGGGGGACAGGGGGTGATTCACCCCTCCACTTT. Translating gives CASRGTGGDSPLHF. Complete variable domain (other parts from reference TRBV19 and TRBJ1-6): DGGITQSPKYLFRKEGQNVTLSCEQNLNHDAMYWYRQDPGQGLRLIYYSQIVNDFQKGDIAEGYSVSREKKESFPLTVTSAQKNPTAFYLCASRGTGGDSPLHFGNGTRLTVT.

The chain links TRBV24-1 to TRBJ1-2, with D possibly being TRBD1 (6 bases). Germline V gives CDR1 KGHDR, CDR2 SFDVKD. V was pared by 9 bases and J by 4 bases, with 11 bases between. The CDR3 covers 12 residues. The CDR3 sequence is CATSDRLYGYTF. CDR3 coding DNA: TGTGCCACCTCCGACAGGCTCTATGGCTACACCTTC.

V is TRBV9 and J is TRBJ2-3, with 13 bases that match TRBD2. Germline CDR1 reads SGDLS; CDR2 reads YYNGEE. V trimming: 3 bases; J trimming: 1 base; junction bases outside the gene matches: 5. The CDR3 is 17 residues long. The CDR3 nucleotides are TGTGCCAGCAGCGGGACTAGCGGGAGCACCCGCACAGATACGCAGTATTTT. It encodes CASSGTSGSTRTDTQYF.

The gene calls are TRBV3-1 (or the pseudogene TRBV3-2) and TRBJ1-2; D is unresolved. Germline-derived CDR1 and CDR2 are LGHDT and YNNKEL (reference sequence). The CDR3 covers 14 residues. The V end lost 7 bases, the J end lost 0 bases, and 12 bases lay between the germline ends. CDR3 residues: CASNRGSSNYGYTF. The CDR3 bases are TGTGCCAGCAACCGGGGTTCCTCTAACTATGGCTACACCTTC.

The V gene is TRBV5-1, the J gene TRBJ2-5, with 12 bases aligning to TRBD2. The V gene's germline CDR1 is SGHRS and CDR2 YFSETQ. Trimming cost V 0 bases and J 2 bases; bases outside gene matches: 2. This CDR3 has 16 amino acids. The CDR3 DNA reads TGCGCCAGCAGCTTGGGGGGACTAGCGGGTCAAGAGACCCAGTACTTC. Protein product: CASSLGGLAGQETQYF.

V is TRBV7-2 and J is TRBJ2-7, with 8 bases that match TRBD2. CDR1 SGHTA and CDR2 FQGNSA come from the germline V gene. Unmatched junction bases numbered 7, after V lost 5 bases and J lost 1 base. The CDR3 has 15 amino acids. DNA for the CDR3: TGTGCCAGCAGCCTTGAAAGCGGGGGTTCCTACGAGCAGTACTTC. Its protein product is CASSLESGGSYEQYF.

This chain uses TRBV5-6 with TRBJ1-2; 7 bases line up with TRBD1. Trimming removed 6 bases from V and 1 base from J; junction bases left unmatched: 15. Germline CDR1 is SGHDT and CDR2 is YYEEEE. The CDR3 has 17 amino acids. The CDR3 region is CASTREGASTFNYGYTF. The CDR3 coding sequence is TGTGCCAGCACCCGGGAGGGGGCGTCCACCTTTAACTATGGCTACACCTTC. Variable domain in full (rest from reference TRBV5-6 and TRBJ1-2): DAGVTQSPTHLIKTRGQQVTLRCSPKSGHDTVSWYQQALGQGPQFIFQYYEEEERQRGNFPDRFSGHQFPNYSSELNVNALLLGDSALYLCASTREGASTFNYGYTFGSGTRLTVV.

For the CDR3, the DNA is TGTGCCAGCAGTGAAGGTGAAGGGGACTATGGCTACACCTTC. Its protein product is CASSEGEGDYGYTF. This chain uses TRBV2 with TRBJ1-2; D is possibly TRBD1 (5 bases). Trimming shortened V by 1 base and J by 3 bases, and 9 bases separated the two germline ends. Germline lookup yields CDR1 SNHLY and CDR2 FYNNEI. This CDR3 contains 14 residues.

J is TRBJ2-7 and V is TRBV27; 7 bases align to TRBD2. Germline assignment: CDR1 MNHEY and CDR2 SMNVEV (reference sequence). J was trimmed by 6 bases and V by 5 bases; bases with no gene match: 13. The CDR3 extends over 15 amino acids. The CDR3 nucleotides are TGTGCCAGCAGTCCCAAAGCTTCACTAGCGACCGAGCAGTACGTC. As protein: CASSPKASLATEQYV.

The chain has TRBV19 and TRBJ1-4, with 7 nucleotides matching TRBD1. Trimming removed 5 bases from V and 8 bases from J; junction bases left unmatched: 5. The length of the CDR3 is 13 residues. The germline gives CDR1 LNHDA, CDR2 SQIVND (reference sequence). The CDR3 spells CASSEGAGEKLFF. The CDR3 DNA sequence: TGTGCCAGTAGTGAGGGGGCCGGAGAAAAACTGTTTTTT. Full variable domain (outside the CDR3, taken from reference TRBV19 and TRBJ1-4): DGGITQSPKYLFRKEGQNVTLSCEQNLNHDAMYWYRQDPGQGLRLIYYSQIVNDFQKGDIAEGYSVSREKKESFPLTVTSAQKNPTAFYLCASSEGAGEKLFFGSGTQLSVL.

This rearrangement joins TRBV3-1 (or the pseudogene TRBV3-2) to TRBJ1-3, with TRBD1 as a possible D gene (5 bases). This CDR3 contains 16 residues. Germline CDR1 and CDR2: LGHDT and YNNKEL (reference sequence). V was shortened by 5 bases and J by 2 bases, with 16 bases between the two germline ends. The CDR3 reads CASSSLGGGAGNTIYF. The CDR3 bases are TGTGCCAGCAGCTCTCTCGGCGGGGGGGCTGGAAACACCATATATTTT.

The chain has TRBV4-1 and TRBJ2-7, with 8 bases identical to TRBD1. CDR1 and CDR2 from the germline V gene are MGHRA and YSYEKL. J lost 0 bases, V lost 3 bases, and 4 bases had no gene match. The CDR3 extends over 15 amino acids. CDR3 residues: CASSQPGQVSYEQYF. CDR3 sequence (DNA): TGCGCCAGCAGCCAGCCGGGACAGGTCTCCTACGAGCAGTACTTC.

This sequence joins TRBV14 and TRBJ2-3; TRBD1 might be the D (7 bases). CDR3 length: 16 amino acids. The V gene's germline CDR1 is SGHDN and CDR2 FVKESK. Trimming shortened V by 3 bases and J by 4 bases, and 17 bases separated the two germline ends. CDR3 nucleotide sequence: TGTGCCAGCAGCCACCCCAGGGGGGTGATCCCAGATACGCAGTATTTT. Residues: CASSHPRGVIPDTQYF.

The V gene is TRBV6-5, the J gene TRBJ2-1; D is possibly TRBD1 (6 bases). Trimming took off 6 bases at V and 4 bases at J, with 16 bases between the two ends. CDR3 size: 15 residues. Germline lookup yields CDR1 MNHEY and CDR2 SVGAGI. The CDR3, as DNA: TGTGCCAGCAGCCCCCGTCGGACAGAGTACAATGAGCAGTTCTTC. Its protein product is CASSPRRTEYNEQFF.

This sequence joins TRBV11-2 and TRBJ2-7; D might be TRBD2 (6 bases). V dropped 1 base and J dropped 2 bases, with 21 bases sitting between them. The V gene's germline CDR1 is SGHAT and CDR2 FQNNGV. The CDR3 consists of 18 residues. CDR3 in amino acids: CASSLALGSGEFTYEQYF. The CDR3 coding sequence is TGTGCCAGCAGCTTAGCACTAGGCTCGGGGGAATTCACCTACGAGCAGTACTTC.

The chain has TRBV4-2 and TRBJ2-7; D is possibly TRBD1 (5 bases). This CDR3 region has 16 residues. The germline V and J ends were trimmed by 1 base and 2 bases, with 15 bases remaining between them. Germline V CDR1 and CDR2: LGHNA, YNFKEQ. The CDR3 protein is CASSQVGAGATYEQYF. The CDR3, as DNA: TGTGCCAGCAGCCAAGTAGGGGCAGGCGCCACCTACGAGCAGTACTTC.

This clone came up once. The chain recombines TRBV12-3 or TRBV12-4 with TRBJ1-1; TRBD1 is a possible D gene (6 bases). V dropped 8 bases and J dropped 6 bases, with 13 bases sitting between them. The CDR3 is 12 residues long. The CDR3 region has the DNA TGTGCCAGCCTGAGGGGGAGCGCTGAAGCTTTCTTT. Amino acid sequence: CASLRGSAEAFF.

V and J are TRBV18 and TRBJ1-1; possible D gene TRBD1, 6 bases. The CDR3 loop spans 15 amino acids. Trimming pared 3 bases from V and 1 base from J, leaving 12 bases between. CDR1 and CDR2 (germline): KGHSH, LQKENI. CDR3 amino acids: CASSPRKGQNTEAFF. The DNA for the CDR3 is TGTGCCAGCTCACCGAGGAAGGGACAGAACACTGAAGCTTTCTTT.

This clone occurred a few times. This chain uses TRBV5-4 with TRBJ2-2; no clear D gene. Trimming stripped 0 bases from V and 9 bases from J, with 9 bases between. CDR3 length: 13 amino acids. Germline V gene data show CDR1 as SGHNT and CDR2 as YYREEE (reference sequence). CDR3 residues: CASSLGATRELFF. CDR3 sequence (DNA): TGTGCCAGCAGCTTGGGGGCCACAAGGGAGCTGTTTTTT.

The CDR3 region is CASGPREFLGPYEQYF. The CDR3 DNA sequence: TGTGCCAGCGGCCCCCGAGAGTTTTTGGGCCCCTACGAGCAGTACTTC. This chain connects TRBV5-6 to TRBJ2-7; D not certain. Germline V gene data show CDR1 as SGHDT and CDR2 as YYEEEE. The CDR3 sequence is 16 residues long. Trimming shortened V by 7 bases and J by 2 bases, and 22 bases separated the two germline ends. The full variable domain, with the rest looked up from reference TRBV5-6 and TRBJ2-7, is DAGVTQSPTHLIKTRGQQVTLRCSPKSGHDTVSWYQQALGQGPQFIFQYYEEEERQRGNFPDRFSGHQFPNYSSELNVNALLLGDSALYLCASGPREFLGPYEQYFGPGTRLTVT.

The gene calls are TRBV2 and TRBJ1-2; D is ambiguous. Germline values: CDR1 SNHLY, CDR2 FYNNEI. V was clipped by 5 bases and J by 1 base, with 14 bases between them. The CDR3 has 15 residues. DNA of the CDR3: TGTGCCAGCAGTCTGGCAAACAGATATAACTATGGCTACACCTTC. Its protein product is CASSLANRYNYGYTF.

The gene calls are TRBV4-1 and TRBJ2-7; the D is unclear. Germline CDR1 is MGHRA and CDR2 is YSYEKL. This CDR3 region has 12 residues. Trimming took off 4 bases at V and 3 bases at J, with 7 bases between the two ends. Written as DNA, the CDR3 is TGCGCCAGCAGCCGAGGTCTCTACGAGCAGTACGTC. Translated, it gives CASSRGLYEQYV.

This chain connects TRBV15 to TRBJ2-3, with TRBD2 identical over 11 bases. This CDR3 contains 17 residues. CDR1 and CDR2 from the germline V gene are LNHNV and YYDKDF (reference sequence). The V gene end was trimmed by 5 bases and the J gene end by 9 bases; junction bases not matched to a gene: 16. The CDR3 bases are TGTGCCACCAGCCAAGATCGGGAGCTAGCGGGGGGCTCCACGCAGTATTTT. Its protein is CATSQDRELAGGSTQYF.

CDR3 loop: CASSRTGTNYNEQFF. In DNA form, the CDR3 reads TGTGCCAGCAGCCGGACAGGCACTAATTACAATGAGCAGTTCTTC. This chain joins TRBV7-9 and TRBJ2-1, with 7 bases that match TRBD1. The CDR3 is made up of 15 amino acids. The V and J ends lost 5 bases and 4 bases, in that order; junction bases with no gene match: 8. Germline CDR1 SEHNR, CDR2 FQNEAQ (reference sequence).

CDR3 nucleotide sequence: TGTGCTAGTGGTTTGGGACAGGGGGTCCCTGGGGCCAACGTCCTGACTTTC. Translating it yields CASGLGQGVPGANVLTF. The gene calls are TRBV12-5 and TRBJ2-6; 9 bases fit TRBD1. This CDR3 has 17 residues. Germline CDR1 reads LGHNT; CDR2 reads FRNRAP. V lost 1 base and J lost 2; bases outside the gene matches: 3. Combining the CDR3 with reference TRBV12-5 and TRBJ2-6 gives the whole variable domain DARVTQTPRHKVTEMGQEVTMRCQPILGHNTVFWYRQTMMQGLELLAYFRNRAPLDDSGMPKDRFSAEMPDATLATLKIQPSEPRDSAVYFCASGLGQGVPGANVLTFGAGSRLTVL.

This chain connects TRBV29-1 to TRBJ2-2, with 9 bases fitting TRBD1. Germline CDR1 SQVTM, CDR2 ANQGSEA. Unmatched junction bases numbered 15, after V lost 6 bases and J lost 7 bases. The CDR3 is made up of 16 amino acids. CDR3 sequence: CSVLSGTGPPGGELFF. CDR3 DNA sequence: TGCAGCGTACTATCCGGGACAGGGCCCCCGGGCGGGGAGCTGTTTTTT.

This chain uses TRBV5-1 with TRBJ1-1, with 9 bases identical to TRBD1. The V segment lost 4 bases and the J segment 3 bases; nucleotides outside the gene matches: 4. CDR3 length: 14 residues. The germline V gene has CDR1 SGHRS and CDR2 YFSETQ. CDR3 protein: CASSARQGDTEAFF. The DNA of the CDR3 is TGCGCCAGCAGCGCCAGACAGGGGGACACTGAAGCTTTCTTT.

This CDR3 is CASSLDGGIHEQYF. CDR3 bases: TGTGCCAGCAGCTTGGATGGAGGGATCCACGAGCAGTACTTC. The chain uses TRBV5-4 and TRBJ2-7; the D gene is possibly TRBD2 (6 bases). The CDR3 totals 14 residues. V was clipped by 0 bases and J by 5 bases, with 12 bases between them. The germline V gene has CDR1 SGHNT and CDR2 YYREEE (reference sequence).